This is a list of T cell receptor beta chains from one sample in a study of metastatic and nonmetastatic thyroid tumors. TCRdb reanalyzed the PCR reads with MiXCR. The sample holds about 48,000 clones, roughly 23% seen once. The source material was blood. The source is a male donor with papillary thyroid cancer or a benign thyroid nodule (not recorded which). Some clones in this sample may be carry-over from other donors' samples. The CDR3 runs from the conserved cysteine through the conserved F or W. The D gene is left open where the match is weak. Size is stated for part of the rows, as once, few or many counts, or as a class when the clone is expanded.

>-|TRBJ2-3|-|TRBV11-1
CASSLGRGGQDTQYF
TGTGCCAGCAGCTTAGGCAGAGGGGGGCAGGATACGCAGTATTTT
>-|TRBJ2-5|-|TRBV20-1
CSAGEALWSQETQYF
TGCAGTGCTGGAGAGGCCCTATGGTCACAAGAGACCCAGTACTTC
>many|TRBJ1-1|-|TRBV12-3/TRBV12-4
CASSLTWGDTEAFF
TGTGCCAGCAGTTTAACCTGGGGGGACACTGAAGCTTTCTTT
>many|TRBJ1-2|TRBD1|TRBV14
CASSQDRGDRGPYTF
TGTGCCAGCAGCCAAGATCGGGGGGACAGGGGACCATACACCTTC
>-|TRBJ2-1|-|TRBV5-1
CASSAESTSNEQFF
TGCGCCAGCAGCGCTGAATCGACGAGCAATGAGCAGTTCTTC
>-|TRBJ2-5|-|TRBV30
CAWSVLDGGDTQYF
TGTGCCTGGAGTGTACTGGACGGTGGGGATACCCAGTACTTC
>-|TRBJ2-2|TRBD1|TRBV18
CASSRGTGVTGELFF
TGTGCCAGCTCACGTGGGACAGGGGTCACCGGGGAGCTGTTTTTT
>many|TRBJ2-7|TRBD2|TRBV5-4
CASSSGGGFNEQYF
TGTGCCAGCAGCTCGGGGGGAGGGTTCAACGAGCAGTACTTC
>many|TRBJ2-1|TRBD1|TRBV6-1
CASSPDRGRGNEQFF
TGTGCCAGCAGTCCCGACAGGGGGCGCGGAAATGAGCAGTTCTTC
>many|TRBJ1-1|-|TRBV5-8
CASSSALTGYGEAFF
TGTGCCAGCAGCTCGGCACTCACAGGGTACGGTGAAGCTTTCTTT
>-|TRBJ1-1|-|TRBV30
CALRLNTEAFF
TGTGCCCTCCGGCTGAACACTGAAGCTTTCTTT
>-|TRBJ1-4|TRBD1|TRBV5-8
CASSLEPGQWEKLFF
TGTGCCAGCAGCTTGGAGCCGGGACAGTGGGAAAAACTGTTTTTT
>many|TRBJ1-5|TRBD1|TRBV27
CASSLTTGGDSNQPQHF
TGTGCCAGCAGTTTAACGACAGGGGGAGATAGCAATCAGCCCCAGCATTTT
>many|TRBJ1-4|-|TRBV12-3/TRBV12-4
CASKEGPLTNEKLFF
TGTGCCAGCAAGGAGGGCCCTTTAACTAATGAAAAACTGTTTTTT
>many|TRBJ1-3|TRBD1|TRBV19
CASSPGQGSSGNTIYF
TGTGCCAGTAGTCCGGGACAGGGGAGCTCTGGAAACACCATATATTTT
>-|TRBJ2-2|TRBD2|TRBV7-3
CASSPGLAGGQTGELFF
TGTGCCAGCAGCCCAGGACTAGCGGGAGGGCAAACCGGGGAGCTGTTTTTT
>many|TRBJ1-4|TRBD1|TRBV11-2
CASSPTTGVEKLFF
TGTGCCAGCAGCCCCACGACAGGGGTTGAAAAACTGTTTTTT
>few|TRBJ1-2|TRBD1|TRBV6-1
CARPGTGEGYTF
TGTGCCAGGCCAGGGACAGGGGAAGGCTACACCTTC
>few|TRBJ2-1|-|TRBV19
CASSMGTTSRHEQFF
TGTGCCAGTAGTATGGGTACGACCTCCCGTCATGAGCAGTTCTTC
>many|TRBJ1-4|-|TRBV5-1
CASSLGGEKLFF
TGCGCCAGCAGCTTGGGAGGCGAAAAACTGTTTTTT
>few|TRBJ2-7|-|TRBV6-6
CASRVAVVIYEQYF
TGTGCCAGCAGAGTGGCGGTAGTAATCTACGAGCAGTACTTC
>-|TRBJ2-5|-|TRBV4-3
CASSQDLGQETQYF
TGCGCCAGCAGCCAAGATCTAGGTCAAGAGACCCAGTACTTC
>-|TRBJ2-7|-|TRBV7-2
CASSLSEDWEQYF
TGTGCCAGCAGCTTATCTGAAGACTGGGAGCAGTACTTC
>many|TRBJ2-7|-|TRBV28
CASSLWGWGDTYEQYF
TGTGCCAGCAGTTTATGGGGTTGGGGGGACACCTACGAGCAGTACTTC
>few|TRBJ2-7|TRBD1|TRBV6-1
CASSSRDRDPQYF
TGTGCCAGCAGTAGCCGGGACAGGGACCCTCAGTACTTC
>many|TRBJ2-1|-|TRBV6-4
CASSDGSTNEQFF
TGTGCCAGCAGTGACGGGTCCACAAATGAGCAGTTCTTC
>many|TRBJ1-1|-|TRBV11-3
CASSLTGGRTEAFF
TGTGCCAGCAGCTTAACGGGGGGCCGGACTGAAGCTTTCTTT
>many|TRBJ2-7|-|TRBV7-6
CASSLASDYEQYF
TGTGCCAGCAGCTTAGCTTCGGATTACGAGCAGTACTTC
>many|TRBJ1-2|-|TRBV18
CASSPPEARGYGYTF
TGTGCCAGCTCACCACCGGAAGCAAGGGGATATGGCTACACCTTC
>many|TRBJ1-1|-|TRBV5-1
CASSLGANTEAFF
TGCGCCAGCAGCTTGGGGGCAAACACTGAAGCTTTCTTT
>-|TRBJ2-3|TRBD1|TRBV7-8
CASSYRGLADTQYF
TGTGCCAGCAGCTACAGGGGGCTCGCAGATACGCAGTATTTT
>many|TRBJ2-3|-|TRBV12-3/TRBV12-4
CASRNSADTQYF
TGTGCCAGCAGAAATAGCGCAGATACGCAGTATTTT
>many|TRBJ1-1|TRBD1|TRBV5-1
CASSSPDRLNTEAFF
TGCGCCAGCAGCTCCCCGGACAGGTTGAACACTGAAGCTTTCTTT
>many|TRBJ2-7|TRBD1|TRBV6-1
CASSPDREFYEQYF
TGTGCCAGCAGCCCGGACAGGGAATTTTACGAGCAGTACTTC
>many|TRBJ1-6|-|TRBV7-3
CASSSTTNSPLHF
TGTGCCAGCAGTTCCACCACGAATTCACCCCTCCACTTT
>many|TRBJ1-3|-|TRBV6-1
CASIDLGNTIYF
TGTGCCAGTATTGACCTTGGAAACACCATATATTTT
>-|TRBJ1-2|-|TRBV7-9
CASSLSTSLNYGYTF
TGTGCCAGCAGCTTATCAACCAGCCTAAACTATGGCTACACCTTC
>once|TRBJ2-7|-|TRBV30
CAWSQMGTYEQYF
TGTGCCTGGAGCCAAATGGGCACCTACGAGCAGTACTTC
>-|TRBJ2-4|TRBD1|TRBV12-3/TRBV12-4
CASSLALAGGRDIQYF
TGTGCCAGCAGTTTAGCGCTAGCAGGGGGCCGAGACATTCAGTACTTC
>-|TRBJ1-1|-|TRBV6-1
CASSEAARNTEAFF
TGTGCCAGCAGTGAAGCGGCCAGAAACACTGAAGCTTTCTTT
>many|TRBJ1-2|-|TRBV6-4
CASSDSDNYGYTF
TGTGCCAGCAGTGACTCCGATAACTATGGCTACACCTTC
>-|TRBJ2-3|-|TRBV15
CANSRDRDRTDTQYF
TGTGCCAACAGCAGAGACCGGGACCGAACAGATACGCAGTATTTT
>few|TRBJ2-7|TRBD1|TRBV6-9
CASSHRGSYEQYF
TGTGCCAGCAGCCACAGGGGGTCCTACGAGCAGTACTTC
>many|TRBJ2-3|-|TRBV5-1
CASSAGSGQGTDTQYF
TGCGCCAGCAGCGCTGGAAGCGGCCAGGGCACAGATACGCAGTATTTT
>many|TRBJ1-6|TRBD1|TRBV20-1
CSARSGQGNSPLHF
TGCAGTGCTAGATCGGGACAGGGTAATTCACCCCTCCACTTT
>many|TRBJ2-5|-|TRBV19
CASSTRTAQETQYF
TGTGCCAGTAGTACCCGGACAGCACAAGAGACCCAGTACTTC
>many|TRBJ2-1|-|TRBV2
CASGERKGQFF
TGTGCCAGCGGGGAGAGAAAGGGGCAGTTCTTC
>few|TRBJ1-5|TRBD1|TRBV30
CAWSHMTGGNQPQHF
TGTGCCTGGAGCCATATGACAGGGGGCAATCAGCCCCAGCATTTT
>-|TRBJ1-6|-|TRBV20-1
CSAPDTSSYNSPLHF
TGCAGTGCCCCAGACACGAGCTCCTATAATTCACCCCTCCACTTT
>many|TRBJ2-2|-|TRBV3-1
CASSQVHAIRSGELFF
TGTGCCAGCAGCCAAGTCCATGCGATCCGATCCGGGGAGCTGTTTTTT
>few|TRBJ1-2|-|TRBV28
CASSLLPVARDKWDGYTF
TGTGCCAGCAGTTTACTCCCGGTAGCCCGGGACAAATGGGATGGCTACACCTTC
>few|TRBJ2-1|TRBD2|TRBV6-1
CASASGHNEQFF
TGTGCCAGCGCTAGCGGTCACAATGAGCAGTTCTTC
>few|TRBJ1-1|TRBD1|TRBV27
CASSRGDSNTETFF
TGTGCCAGCAGTCGGGGGGACAGTAACACTGAAACTTTCTTT